The 5 T cell receptor beta chains below come from one sample, sequenced in a study of cytomegalovirus exposure and HLA in healthy donors (dated by TCRdb to about 2017). Library preparation used the immunoSEQ multiplex PCR assay. For the multiplex PCR, a mixture combining 60 forward primers for TCR Vbeta segments and 13 reverse primers for TCR Jbeta segments was used. Here the immuneACCESS table is served through TCRdb, limited to in-frame sequences with V and J called. Missing clones are a known gap in these copies; in checked studies unresolved V genes cover under half, and the rest lacks a known reason. The sample has approximately 100,000 clones on record, 76% of them singletons. The ten most abundant clones make up 4% of the sample. The sample was PBMCs. These receptors were obtained from a woman between 50 and 59 years old in good health and CMV-seropositive.

The chain uses TRBV5-6 and TRBJ1-1, with D perhaps matching TRBD1 (6 bases). This CDR3 contains 15 residues. Trimming took 4 bases from V and 5 from J, leaving 18 bases between them. CDR1 and CDR2 (germline): SGHDT, YYEEEE. The CDR3 bases are TGTGCCAGCAGCCTATGGACAGCCCCGATTACTGAAGCTTTCTTT. The encoded protein is CASSLWTAPITEAFF.

This chain joins TRBV7-9 and TRBJ1-1; 7 bases match TRBD1. This CDR3 region has 13 residues. Germline V lookup: CDR1 SEHNR, CDR2 FQNEAQ (reference sequence). The V gene end was trimmed by 6 bases and the J gene end by 5 bases; junction bases not matched to a gene: 6. CDR3 coding DNA: TGTGCCAGCAGGGAAAGGGGGCAGACTGAAGCTTTCTTT. This encodes CASRERGQTEAFF.

The gene calls are TRBV18 and TRBJ1-5; 10 bases match TRBD1. V gave up 5 bases and J gave up 3 bases; unmatched junction bases: 10. Germline lookup yields CDR1 KGHSH and CDR2 LQKENI. CDR3 size: 17 residues. The CDR3 is CASSSEAGTGDNQPQHF. In nucleotides, the CDR3 is TGTGCCAGCTCATCTGAGGCCGGGACAGGGGACAATCAGCCCCAGCATTTT.

The chain has TRBV6-5 and TRBJ2-5; a weak D match, TRBD2 (6 bases). Germline V gene sequence: CDR1 MNHEY, CDR2 SVGAGI. The CDR3 contains 15 residues. V was trimmed by 5 bases and J by 3 bases, leaving 16 bases between them. CDR3: CASSIPGSGEETQYF. The CDR3, as DNA: TGTGCCAGCAGTATCCCCGGGTCGGGGGAAGAGACCCAGTACTTC.

The rearrangement joins TRBV4-2 to TRBJ1-1; D is unclear. V shed 1 base and J shed 7 bases, with 7 bases lying between them. CDR3 length equals 12 residues. Germline-derived CDR1 and CDR2 are LGHNA and YNFKEQ. This CDR3 reads CASSQVEDEAFF. CDR3 DNA: TGTGCCAGCAGCCAAGTAGAGGATGAAGCTTTCTTT.